The 32 T cell receptor beta chains given below trace back to one sample, sequenced in a study of CD8 T cells in ankylosing spondylitis. MiXCR, run by TCRdb on the 5' RACE reads, gives a single entry per CDR3 protein. In the table there are some 240,000 distinct CDR3 sequences, 15% to 20% of which are singletons. The sample comprised blood, either unsorted or a sorted T cell fraction (not recorded which). The receptors originated from a male donor with ankylosing spondylitis or in good health (not recorded which).

V is TRBV20-1 and J is TRBJ2-7, with TRBD2 as a possible D gene (6 bases). CDR3 length: 13 amino acids. V was trimmed by 1 base and J by 2 bases, leaving 9 bases between them. CDR1 and CDR2 from the germline V gene are DFQATT and SNEGSKA (reference sequence). CDR3 loop: CSARVPGAYEQYF. In DNA, the CDR3 is TGCAGTGCTAGAGTTCCGGGGGCCTACGAGCAGTACTTC.

This clonotype was detected a few times. The chain employs TRBV25-1 and TRBJ2-1; 10 nucleotides line up with TRBD2. Germline V gene sequence: CDR1 MGHDK, CDR2 SYGVNS. V trimming: 7 bases; J trimming: 7 bases; junction bases outside the gene matches: 4. The CDR3 covers 13 residues. As DNA, the CDR3 is TGTGCCAGCACCCTACTAGCGGGGAATGAGCAGTTCTTC. Encoded protein: CASTLLAGNEQFF.

The table lists this clonotype with many counts. The CDR3 here is CASSTMGGSGGSSYEQYF. DNA for the CDR3: TGTGCCAGCAGCACCATGGGTGGTAGCGGGGGCAGCTCCTACGAGCAGTACTTC. This chain links TRBV7-8 with TRBJ2-7; 9 bases match TRBD2. Trimming took 5 bases from V and 0 from J; bases not matched to a gene: 14. Looked up from germline, CDR1 is SGHVS and CDR2 is FQNEAQ. This CDR3 has 18 residues.

This clonotype showed up just a few times. J is TRBJ1-2 and V is TRBV2; D gene unclear. Germline V gene lookup returns CDR1 SNHLY and CDR2 FYNNEI. V was pared by 3 bases and J by 2 bases, with 13 bases between. CDR3 length equals 15 residues. CDR3 nucleotides: TGTGCCAGCAGTGAGGGGTTACTTACGAACTATGGCTACACCTTC. Amino acids: CASSEGLLTNYGYTF.

This chain connects TRBV12-3 or TRBV12-4 to TRBJ1-5; D gene unclear. The CDR3 is made up of 13 amino acids. The V end lost 3 bases, the J end lost 5 bases, and 8 bases lay between the germline ends. The CDR3 DNA sequence: TGTGCCAGCAGTTTTGGGCCCCATCAGCCCCAGCATTTT. Translating gives CASSFGPHQPQHF.

This clonotype occurred many times. The gene calls are TRBV2 and TRBJ2-3; 11 nucleotides line up with TRBD2. Germline CDR1 SNHLY, CDR2 FYNNEI. CDR3 length: 16 amino acids. The junction had 5 bases not matched to a gene; V was cut back by 5 bases and J by 1 base. The DNA of the CDR3 is TGTGCCAGCAGTTCACTAGCGGGAGTGGGCACAGATACGCAGTATTTT. It is translated as CASSSLAGVGTDTQYF.

This chain uses TRBV12-3 or TRBV12-4 with TRBJ2-5, with TRBD2 matching over 11 bases. The CDR3 runs 18 residues. V was clipped by 11 bases and J by 4 bases; unmatched bases: 21. The CDR3 sequence is CAFSLGSTSGRRIETQYF. CDR3 nucleotides: TGTGCCTTCAGTTTAGGATCCACTAGCGGGAGAAGGATAGAGACCCAGTACTTC.

This clonotype has a handful of counts. The chain is built from TRBV29-1 and TRBJ2-2; D remains unclear. V lost 4 bases and J 4 bases, leaving 7 bases between the germline ends. Germline V lookup: CDR1 SQVTM, CDR2 ANQGSEA. This CDR3 is 12 amino acids long. The CDR3 DNA reads as TGCAGCGTTGGGACCTTCACCGGGGAGCTGTTTTTT. Protein: CSVGTFTGELFF.

The chain is built from TRBV12-3 or TRBV12-4 and TRBJ2-3; D gene unclear. The CDR3 length is 12 residues. V dropped 3 bases and J dropped 4 bases, with 5 bases sitting between them. CDR3 region: CASSFWADTQYF. The CDR3 DNA follows: TGTGCCAGCAGTTTCTGGGCAGATACGCAGTATTTT.

The rearrangement joins TRBV20-1 to TRBJ2-7, with unresolved D. Between the trimmed V and J ends, which lost 0 bases and 5 bases, there was a span of 8 bases. This CDR3 is built from 12 residues. From germline, CDR1 is DFQATT and CDR2 SNEGSKA (reference sequence). Written as DNA, the CDR3 is TGCAGTGCTAGAGAGGACCCCCACGAGCAGTACTTC. This translates into CSAREDPHEQYF.

In this sample, this clonotype turned up a few times. The chain combines TRBV9 with TRBJ2-2, with 9 bases lining up with TRBD2. Trimming removed 4 bases from V and 3 bases from J; junction bases left unmatched: 10. This CDR3 region has 17 residues. CDR1 and CDR2 from the germline V gene are SGDLS and YYNGEE. CDR3 nucleotides: TGTGCCAGCAGCCCGACTAGCGGACGTACTGACACCGGGGAGCTGTTTTTT. Translating gives CASSPTSGRTDTGELFF.

This clonotype showed up just a few times. The V call is TRBV27, the J call TRBJ2-7, with unresolved D. V gave up 0 bases and J gave up 3 bases, with 9 bases separating them. Germline V lookup: CDR1 MNHEY, CDR2 SMNVEV (reference sequence). The CDR3 spans 14 residues. The CDR3 here is CASSLSNVIYEQYF. The CDR3 bases are TGTGCCAGCAGTTTATCTAATGTGATCTACGAGCAGTACTTC.

The chain is built from TRBV12-3 or TRBV12-4 and TRBJ2-2; either TRBD1 or TRBD2 may supply D (5 bases each). The CDR3 consists of 14 residues. The V and J ends lost 8 bases and 2 bases respectively, with 12 bases between them. The CDR3 region has the DNA TGTGCCAGCTGGCCGGGACGCAACACCGGGGAGCTGTTTTTT. Its protein is CASWPGRNTGELFF.

This clonotype was counted many times. V usage is TRBV4-3 and J usage is TRBJ2-1; 8 bases line up with TRBD2. In germline, CDR1 is LGHNA, CDR2 YSLEER. CDR3 length: 16 residues. The V segment lost 0 bases and the J segment 5 bases; nucleotides outside the gene matches: 6. CDR3 sequence reads: CASSQDYREGNNEQFF. Written as DNA, the CDR3 is TGCGCCAGCAGCCAAGATTACCGGGAGGGCAACAATGAGCAGTTCTTC.

This clonotype was detected only a few times. The CDR3 here is CSVRGLLSSYEQYF. The DNA of the CDR3 is TGCAGCGTTCGCGGACTCCTAAGCTCCTACGAGCAGTACTTC. The chain is built from TRBV29-1 and TRBJ2-7, with TRBD2 as a possible D gene (5 bases). Germline CDR1 is SQVTM and CDR2 is ANQGSEA. Trimming took 5 bases from V and 0 from J, leaving 14 bases between them. The CDR3 spans 14 residues.

Ten or more counts support this clonotype. The chain has TRBV15 and TRBJ2-1; D is ambiguous. This CDR3 spans 15 amino acids. V was shortened by 1 base and J by 2 bases, with 9 bases between the two germline ends. From germline, CDR1 is LNHNV and CDR2 YYDKDF (reference sequence). CDR3 nucleotide sequence: TGTGCCACCAGCAGAGGGAGTGAACCCTACAATGAGCAGTTCTTC. This sequence encodes CATSRGSEPYNEQFF.

This clonotype was counted many times. This CDR3 reads CSVEGRGLVGETQYF. CDR3 nucleotide sequence: TGCAGCGTTGAAGGCCGTGGACTAGTGGGAGAGACCCAGTACTTC. The chain uses TRBV29-1 and TRBJ2-5, with 7 bases lining up with TRBD2. V lost 1 base, J lost 4 bases, and 9 bases stayed unmatched. Per germline, CDR1 SQVTM and CDR2 ANQGSEA. This CDR3 is 15 amino acids long.

This rearrangement joins TRBV4-1 to TRBJ2-7, with 7 bases lining up with TRBD1. Trimming at V came to 5 bases and at J to 2 bases, leaving 3 bases not matched to a gene. The germline V gene encodes CDR1 MGHRA and CDR2 YSYEKL. This CDR3 spans 13 amino acids. The CDR3 region is CASSSGTAYEQYF. The CDR3 coding sequence is TGCGCCAGCAGCTCCGGGACAGCCTACGAGCAGTACTTC.

V usage is TRBV3-1 and J usage is TRBJ2-1; 7 nucleotides align to TRBD2. The germline CDR1 and CDR2 sequences are LGHDT and YNNKEL (reference sequence). V lost 3 bases, J lost 0 bases, and 11 bases stayed unmatched. The CDR3 extends over 18 amino acids. In nucleotides, the CDR3 is TGTGCCAGCAGCCAGGATCGAACTAGCGTCAGCTCCTACAATGAGCAGTTCTTC. It yields the protein CASSQDRTSVSSYNEQFF.

The chain links TRBV28 to TRBJ2-7; 8 bases fit TRBD2. The germline V gene has CDR1 MDHEN and CDR2 SYDVKM. Trimming took 6 bases from V and 4 from J; bases not matched to a gene: 8. The CDR3 sequence is 14 residues long. CDR3 sequence: CASRQETSVYEQYF. The CDR3 DNA sequence: TGTGCCAGCAGGCAGGAGACTAGCGTGTACGAGCAGTACTTC.

The chain is built from TRBV19 and TRBJ2-2; the D is unclear. This CDR3 has 14 amino acids. The germline CDR1 and CDR2 sequences are LNHDA and SQIVND (reference sequence). The V and J ends lost 5 bases and 0 bases respectively, with 7 bases between them. CDR3 protein: CASSVGANTGELFF. DNA for the CDR3: TGTGCCAGTAGTGTAGGAGCGAACACCGGGGAGCTGTTTTTT.

The chain employs TRBV29-1 and TRBJ2-3; D possibly corresponds to TRBD1 (6 bases). Trimming pared 6 bases from V and 2 bases from J, leaving 12 bases between. CDR1 and CDR2 (germline): SQVTM, ANQGSEA. The CDR3 totals 13 residues. The CDR3 coding sequence is TGCAGCGTAAGCAGGGGCTCCACAGATACGCAGTATTTT. It codes for CSVSRGSTDTQYF.

This clonotype has a handful of counts. This rearrangement joins TRBV7-2 to TRBJ2-5, with TRBD1 identical over 7 bases. Losses at the gene ends were 5 bases for V and 4 bases for J; bases not matched to a gene: 4. The CDR3 length is 13 residues. Germline CDR1 is SGHTA and CDR2 is FQGNSA. DNA of the CDR3: TGTGCCAGCAGCACGACAGGGTTAGAGACCCAGTACTTC. Translation: CASSTTGLETQYF.

The chain couples TRBV28 to TRBJ2-1; D may be TRBD2 (5 bases). Trimming stripped 5 bases from V and 5 bases from J, with 19 bases between. Germline loops: CDR1 MDHEN, CDR2 SYDVKM. The CDR3 length is 16 residues. The CDR3 nucleotides are TGTGCCAGCAGTCCCCCGATAGCGACCGTTCACAATGAGCAGTTCTTC. Translated, it gives CASSPPIATVHNEQFF.

This clonotype was seen many times. The CDR3 sequence: CASSSRDRAGEQYF. CDR3 bases: TGTGCCAGCAGTAGCCGGGACAGGGCGGGCGAGCAGTACTTC. The rearrangement uses TRBV27 and TRBJ2-7, with 9 bases aligning to TRBD1. Germline trimming cut 5 bases from V and 6 bases from J; bases unmatched to any gene: 8. The CDR3 is 14 amino acids. The germline V gene has CDR1 MNHEY and CDR2 SMNVEV (reference sequence).

As regards this clonotype: An end of the junction does not agree with germline; a read error may underlie this. The V call is TRBV11-2, the J call TRBJ2-1; 8 bases line up with TRBD2. From germline, CDR1 is SGHAT and CDR2 FQNNGV. This CDR3 comprises 15 residues. The CDR3 protein is CAGSPRLAGGNEQFF. CDR3 bases: TGTGCCGGCAGCCCTCGCCTAGCGGGTGGCAATGAGCAGTTCTTC.

The gene calls are TRBV4-3 and TRBJ2-3; TRBD1 agrees at 8 bases. Germline V gene sequence: CDR1 LGHNA, CDR2 YSLEER. J was trimmed by 6 bases and V by 1 base; bases with no gene match: 6. CDR3 size: 15 residues. The CDR3 reads CASSQGTGGLDTQYF. CDR3 coding DNA: TGCGCCAGCAGCCAAGGAACAGGGGGGTTGGATACGCAGTATTTT.

The chain is built from TRBV2 and TRBJ1-4; D call uncertain. Germline CDR1 reads SNHLY; CDR2 reads FYNNEI. This CDR3 contains 15 residues. The V end lost 8 bases, the J end lost 0 bases, and 13 bases lay between the germline ends. The CDR3 here is CASQLSRATNEKLFF. The CDR3 DNA reads TGTGCCAGCCAACTGTCGAGGGCAACTAATGAAAAACTGTTTTTT.

This clonotype was counted many times. V and J are TRBV11-2 and TRBJ1-3; D not resolved. The germline CDR1 and CDR2 sequences are SGHAT and FQNNGV. The CDR3 is 14 residues long. V gave up 6 bases and J gave up 4 bases, with 13 bases separating them. CDR3 sequence reads: CASRRSRTGNTIYF. The CDR3 DNA reads TGTGCCAGCAGACGTTCGAGGACGGGAAACACCATATATTTT.

This clonotype occurred a few times. V is TRBV4-3 and J is TRBJ1-6, with TRBD1 identical over 7 bases. Germline CDR1 reads LGHNA; CDR2 reads YSLEER. V was clipped by 0 bases and J by 6 bases; unmatched bases: 5. CDR3 length equals 16 residues. The CDR3 region is CASSQDARGSNSPLHF. CDR3 sequence (DNA): TGCGCCAGCAGCCAAGATGCCAGGGGGAGTAATTCACCCCTCCACTTT.

The chain combines TRBV29-1 with TRBJ2-3; D is possibly TRBD1 or TRBD2 (6 bases each). The CDR3 is 14 residues long. The V end was cut by 7 bases, the J end by 5 bases, with 19 bases between. Germline V gene lookup returns CDR1 SQVTM and CDR2 ANQGSEA. Here the CDR3 reads CSAGEELAIDTQYF. CDR3 DNA sequence: TGCAGCGCAGGGGAGGAACTAGCAATAGATACGCAGTATTTT.

The chain employs TRBV29-1 and TRBJ2-7; 10 bases match TRBD2. The V gene's germline CDR1 is SQVTM and CDR2 ANQGSEA. Trimming took 5 bases from V and 4 from J; bases not matched to a gene: 2. The CDR3 has 12 amino acids. In DNA, the CDR3 is TGCAGCGTTCAACTAGCGGGATACGAGCAGTACTTC. This encodes CSVQLAGYEQYF.